Listed below are T cell receptor beta chains from one sample, sequenced in a study of T-cell reconstitution after alpha-beta-depleted transplantation in children. A single record per CDR3 protein comes from TCRdb applying MiXCR to the PCR reads. The sample lists approximately 500,000 distinct CDR3 sequences, roughly a tenth occurring once. The sample here was PBMCs, taken before TCRalphabeta/CD19-depleted stem cell transplant. These receptors all come from a child aged 2 to 10 with inherited bone marrow failure, due to receive a stem cell transplant. The CDR3 runs from the conserved cysteine through the conserved F or W. The D gene is left open where the match is weak. Size is omitted from some rows. Given values are once, few, many or a class for expanded clones.

clone_size	d_call	j_call	v_call	cdr3_nt	cdr3_aa
many	NA	TRBJ2-1	TRBV20-1	TGCAGTGCTAGTTGGCAGGTGGTGCACAATGAGCAGTTCTTC	CSASWQVVHNEQFF
many	NA	TRBJ2-3	TRBV29-1	TGCAGCGCCGGCGGCACAGATACGCAGTATTTT	CSAGGTDTQYF
many	NA	TRBJ1-1	TRBV5-1	TGCGCCAGCAGCTTGGGGGACCCCGGGTGGACTGAAGCTTTCTTT	CASSLGDPGWTEAFF
many	NA	TRBJ2-2	TRBV9	TGTGCCAGCAGCGTAGTAGGCCACACCGGGGAGCTGTTTTTT	CASSVVGHTGELFF
many	TRBD2	TRBJ2-5	TRBV20-1	TGCAGTGCTAGTTCCGGGACTAGGATAGAGACCCAGTACTTC	CSASSGTRIETQYF
few	TRBD2	TRBJ2-3	TRBV13	TGTGCCAGCAGCCCCGCTAGCGGGAGGACTAGGGATACGCAGTATTTT	CASSPASGRTRDTQYF
many	TRBD1	TRBJ2-3	TRBV11-2	TGTGCCAGCAGCTTTGGGACAGGGGCAGATACGCAGTATTTT	CASSFGTGADTQYF
many	TRBD2	TRBJ2-1	TRBV20-1	TGCAGTGCTAGAGTACTAGCGGGAGGGCCACAGAATGAGCAGTTCTTC	CSARVLAGGPQNEQFF
many	TRBD2	TRBJ2-1	TRBV7-2	TGTGCCAGCAGCTTAGCCGCACTAGCGGGAGCTAGTAATGAGCAGTTCTTC	CASSLAALAGASNEQFF
many	TRBD2	TRBJ2-1	TRBV7-9	TGTGCCAGCAGCTTCTTCCGAGGCGGGAGGAACGACAATGAGCAGTTCTTC	CASSFFRGGRNDNEQFF
many	NA	TRBJ1-6	TRBV27	TGTGCCAGCAGTTTCGTAACCGGGACCGGGGGTCCGCTTTCACCCCTCCACTTT	CASSFVTGTGGPLSPLHF
many	NA	TRBJ2-3	TRBV27	TGTGCCAGCAGTGGGAGGACAGCCGGCTACACAGATACGCAGTATTTT	CASSGRTAGYTDTQYF
many	TRBD1	TRBJ2-5	TRBV12-3/TRBV12-4	TGTGCCAGCAGTTCTCAGGGGGTGGGGGAGACCCAGTACTTC	CASSSQGVGETQYF
many	NA	TRBJ2-5	TRBV7-8	TGTGCCAGCAGCCCTTACGGGCGGGACTTTCAAGAGACCCAGTACTTC	CASSPYGRDFQETQYF
few	NA	TRBJ2-3	TRBV20-1	TGCAGTGCTAGGATCCCTAGCACAGATACGCAGTATTTT	CSARIPSTDTQYF
many	NA	TRBJ2-5	TRBV11-2	TGTGCCAGCAGCTTAGGTGGTGGGGGTGACCAGTACTTC	CASSLGGGGDQYF
NA	NA	TRBJ2-7	TRBV28	TGTGCCAGCAGTGAAGAACTAGCCCACGAGCAGTACTTC	CASSEELAHEQYF
many	NA	TRBJ1-5	TRBV5-5	TGTGCCAGCAGCCTGGAACGGAATCAGCCCCAGCATTTT	CASSLERNQPQHF
many	NA	TRBJ2-5	TRBV4-3	TGCGCCAGCAGCCAATGGCAAGGGGCAGACCAAGAGACCCAGTACTTC	CASSQWQGADQETQYF
many	TRBD2	TRBJ2-7	TRBV6-1	TGTGCCAGCAGCAGAATGGGGGAGGGGACCTACGAGCAGTACTTC	CASSRMGEGTYEQYF
many	NA	TRBJ2-7	TRBV6-2/TRBV6-3	TGTGCCAGCACAACCGGGCTAGCTGGACGCGAGCAGTACTTC	CASTTGLAGREQYF
NA	TRBD2	TRBJ2-3	TRBV5-6	TGTGCCAGCAGCCTCATGATAACTAGCGTAGATACGCAGTATTTT	CASSLMITSVDTQYF
many	NA	TRBJ2-4	TRBV10-3	TGTGCCATTCAAGACCTAGCCAAAAACATTCAGTACTTC	CAIQDLAKNIQYF
NA	NA	TRBJ2-7	TRBV27	TGTGCCAGCAGTTCTTGGGCGTCCTCAAGCTCCTACGAGCAGTACTTC	CASSSWASSSSYEQYF
many	NA	TRBJ2-7	TRBV29-1	TGCAGCGGGGCGGTTAGCTCCTACGAGCAGTACTTC	CSGAVSSYEQYF
many	NA	TRBJ1-2	TRBV19	TGTGCCAGTAGTCGGGACGGAGGCTATGGCTACACCTTC	CASSRDGGYGYTF
many	TRBD1	TRBJ2-6	TRBV6-1	TGTGCCAGCAAGGACAGGGGCGGGTCCCACTCTGGGGCCAACGTCCTGACTTTC	CASKDRGGSHSGANVLTF
many	TRBD2	TRBJ2-1	TRBV4-3	TGCGCCAGCAGCCAAGCGGGGAGGGTTAGTAATGAGCAGTTCTTC	CASSQAGRVSNEQFF
many	NA	TRBJ2-2	TRBV6-5	TGTGCCAGCAGTTATCGGAGTTCTATGAACACCGGGGAGCTGTTTTTT	CASSYRSSMNTGELFF
many	NA	TRBJ2-1	TRBV27	TGTGCCAGCACTCGGACAGACTCCTACAATGAGCAGTTCTTC	CASTRTDSYNEQFF
many	NA	TRBJ2-5	TRBV7-9	TGTGCCAGCAGCTCACTAAGGGGGTTTCAAGAGACCCAGTACTTC	CASSSLRGFQETQYF
many	TRBD2	TRBJ2-1	TRBV7-9	TGTGCCAGCAGGGGCGGACTAGCGGGAGGGAATGAGCAGTTCTTC	CASRGGLAGGNEQFF
few	NA	TRBJ2-3	TRBV3-1	TGTGCCAGCAGCCAAGATTTTAGCCCGGGCCCAGATACGCAGTATTTT	CASSQDFSPGPDTQYF
few	TRBD1	TRBJ2-1	TRBV2	TGTGCCAGCAGACCAGACAGGGTATCCTACAATGAGCAGTTCTTC	CASRPDRVSYNEQFF
many	NA	TRBJ1-4	TRBV12-3/TRBV12-4	TGTGCCAGCAGTTTATCACAGGGCTTTGAAAAACTGTTTTTT	CASSLSQGFEKLFF
many	NA	TRBJ2-3	TRBV11-1	TGTGCCAGCAGCTCGACTGGCGGGGAAACCACCAAGTCCACAGATACGCAGTATTTT	CASSSTGGETTKSTDTQYF
NA	NA	TRBJ1-2	TRBV6-5	TGTGCCAGCAGTTACTCGGTCACAGGACTTTATGGCTACACCTTC	CASSYSVTGLYGYTF
many	TRBD2	TRBJ2-7	TRBV20-1	TGCAGTGCTAGAGAGAGGGGGACTAGCGGACACCTCCTCTACGAGCAGTACTTC	CSARERGTSGHLLYEQYF
many	NA	TRBJ1-1	TRBV15	TGTGCCACCAGCAGAGACAGTGGAGTGGGCACTGAAGCTTTCTTT	CATSRDSGVGTEAFF
many	NA	TRBJ1-2	TRBV4-3	TGCGCCAGCAGCGCTAGCAGGGGCTTCTATGGCTACACCTTC	CASSASRGFYGYTF
many	NA	TRBJ2-1	TRBV4-2	TGTGCCAGCAGCCAAGATTTTTTAACCCTCGCATCCTACAATGAGCAGTTCTTC	CASSQDFLTLASYNEQFF
many	NA	TRBJ2-2	TRBV5-1	TGCGCCAGCGCTGTCGCCCCCGGGGGCTGGGACACCGGGGAGCTGTTTTTT	CASAVAPGGWDTGELFF
many	TRBD2	TRBJ2-7	TRBV20-1	TGCAGTGCTAGGGGACTAGCGGTTCTCTACGAGCAGTACTTC	CSARGLAVLYEQYF
few	TRBD2	TRBJ2-7	TRBV30	TGTGCCTGGAGTCCTCCTCGGACTAGTGGGGATCTATCCTACGAGCAGTACTTC	CAWSPPRTSGDLSYEQYF
many	NA	TRBJ2-3	TRBV6-5	TGCGCCAGCAGTTTCGGGACACTTAGCACAGATACGCAGTATTTT	CASSFGTLSTDTQYF
NA	NA	TRBJ2-1	TRBV7-9	TGTGCCAGCAGCTTAGATGGGTATGAGCAGTTCTTC	CASSLDGYEQFF
NA	TRBD2	TRBJ2-3	TRBV20-1	TGCAGTGCTGGGACTAGCGGGTACACAGATACGCAGTATTTT	CSAGTSGYTDTQYF
many	TRBD2	TRBJ2-1	TRBV4-3	TGCGCCAGCAGCCAAGATCGCGTTAGCGGGAGAGGTGATTGGAATGAGCAGTTCTTC	CASSQDRVSGRGDWNEQFF
many	NA	TRBJ2-7	TRBV19	TGTGCCAGTAGTATAGCTCTCAACTCCTACGAGCAGTACTTC	CASSIALNSYEQYF
many	NA	TRBJ2-7	TRBV6-5	TGTGCCAGCAGTTACTCCGACACCGCCTACGAGCAGTACTTC	CASSYSDTAYEQYF
many	NA	TRBJ1-5	TRBV20-1	TGCAGTGCTTCCACAGGGATCAATCAGCCCCAGCATTTT	CSASTGINQPQHF
many	NA	TRBJ1-1	TRBV12-3/TRBV12-4	TGTGCCAGCCGATTATACCAGAACACTGAAGCTTTCTTT	CASRLYQNTEAFF